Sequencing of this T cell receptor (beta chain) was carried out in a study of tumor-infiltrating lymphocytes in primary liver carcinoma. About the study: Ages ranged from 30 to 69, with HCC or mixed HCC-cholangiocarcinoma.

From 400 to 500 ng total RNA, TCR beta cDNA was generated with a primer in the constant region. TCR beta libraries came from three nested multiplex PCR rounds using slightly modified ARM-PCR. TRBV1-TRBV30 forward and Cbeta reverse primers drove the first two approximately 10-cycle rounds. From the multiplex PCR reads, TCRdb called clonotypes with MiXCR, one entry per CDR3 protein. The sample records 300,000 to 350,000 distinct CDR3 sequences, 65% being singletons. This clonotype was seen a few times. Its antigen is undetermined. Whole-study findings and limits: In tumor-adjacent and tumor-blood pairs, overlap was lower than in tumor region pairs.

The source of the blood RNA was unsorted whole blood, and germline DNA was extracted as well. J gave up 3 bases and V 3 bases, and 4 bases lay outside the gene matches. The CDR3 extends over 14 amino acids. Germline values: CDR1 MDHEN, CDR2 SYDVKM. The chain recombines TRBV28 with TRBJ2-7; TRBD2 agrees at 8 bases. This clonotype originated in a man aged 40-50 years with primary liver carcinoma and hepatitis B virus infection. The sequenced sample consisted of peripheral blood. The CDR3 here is CASSFNSGSYEQYF. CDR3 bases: TGTGCCAGCAGTTTTAACAGCGGGAGCTACGAGCAGTACTTC.